A single T cell receptor beta chain is shown here with its context. Germline V gene sequence: CDR1 SGHTA, CDR2 FQGNSA. The CDR3 loop spans 16 amino acids. Germline trimming cut 5 bases from V and 2 bases from J; bases unmatched to any gene: 9. This sample is drawn from a study of blood T cell repertoires in COVID-19. The overall study: Samples representing acute and convalescent COVID-19 were sourced from the United States, Italy and Spain. PBMCs, B-cell-depleted T cells, or T cells provided the cDNA or gDNA that made up the material.

Per the original data handling: Amplification with reference gene primers provided the estimates of nucleated cell counts. Sequenced by immunoSEQ multiplex PCR; TCRdb stores in-frame clones only, minus some. The V and J calls and clone size were taken over from that table, and D and trimming were inferred from the DNA. The sample carries 130,000 or so clones, roughly 80% recorded once. The receptor was derived from a woman at least 80 years old with acute or convalescent COVID-19. The material sequenced was peripheral blood. The rearrangement links TRBV7-2 to TRBJ1-5; 7 bases map to TRBD1. The CDR3 sequence: CASSLRGADGNQPQHF. The CDR3 DNA follows: TGTGCCAGCAGCCTCAGGGGGGCGGACGGCAATCAGCCCCAGCATTTT.